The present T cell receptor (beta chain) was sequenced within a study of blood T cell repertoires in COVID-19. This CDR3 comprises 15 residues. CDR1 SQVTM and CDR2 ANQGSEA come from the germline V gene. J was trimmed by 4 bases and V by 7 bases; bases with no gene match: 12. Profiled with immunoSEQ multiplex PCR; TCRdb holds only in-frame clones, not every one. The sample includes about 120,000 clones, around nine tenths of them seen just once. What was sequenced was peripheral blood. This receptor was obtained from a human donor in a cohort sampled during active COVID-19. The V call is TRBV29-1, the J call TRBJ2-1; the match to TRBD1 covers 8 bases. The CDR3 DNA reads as TGCAGCGCCGGACCCGCACAGGGGGAGTACAATGAGCAGTTCTTC. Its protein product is CSAGPAQGEYNEQFF.